One sample yielded the 26 T cell receptor beta chains listed below, sequenced in a study of shared clonotypes between healthy human individuals. This table comes from immunoSEQ multiplex PCR, and its TCRdb copy is limited to in-frame clones, with some not included. The sample yields about 700,000 clones, around 90% seen once. CD45RO-negative, CCR7-positively selected cells formed the naive CD8 fraction, excluding terminally differentiated effector memory CD45RA+ cells. The sample comprised naive CD8+ T cells sorted from blood. The receptors were sampled from a man between 25 and 39 years old in good health.

V is TRBV5-1 and J is TRBJ2-5, with 7 bases fitting TRBD2. This CDR3 has 17 amino acids. Losses at the gene ends were 4 bases for V and 2 bases for J; bases not matched to a gene: 14. Germline CDR1 is SGHRS and CDR2 is YFSETQ. For the CDR3, the DNA is TGCGCCAGCAGCCTGCTGGGGGGGTTTTCGGTTCAAGAGACCCAGTACTTC. Protein: CASSLLGGFSVQETQYF. Filled out from reference TRBV5-1 and TRBJ2-5, the complete variable domain reads KAGVTQTPRYLIKTRGQQVTLSCSPISGHRSVSWYQQTPGQGLQFLFEYFSETQRNKGNFPGRFSGRQFSNSRSEMNVSTLELGDSALYLCASSLLGGFSVQETQYFGPGTRLLVL.

The rearrangement joins TRBV25-1 to TRBJ1-2, with TRBD1 matching 8 bases. V dropped 3 bases and J dropped 2; count of bases not matched to a gene: 8. Germline loops: CDR1 MGHDK, CDR2 SYGVNS. This CDR3 region has 16 residues. The CDR3 loop reads CASSDSGTGANYGYTF. The CDR3 DNA sequence: TGTGCCAGCAGTGACTCAGGGACAGGTGCCAACTATGGCTACACCTTC.

The chain is built from TRBV5-6 and TRBJ2-7; a weak D match, TRBD1 (6 bases). This CDR3 is 13 amino acids long. V was trimmed by 0 bases and J by 7 bases, leaving 11 bases between them. Per germline, CDR1 SGHDT and CDR2 YYEEEE. In DNA, the CDR3 is TGTGCCAGCAGCTTGGACAGGGTAGAAGAGCAGTACTTC. Amino acid sequence: CASSLDRVEEQYF.

This chain connects TRBV11-2 to TRBJ2-7, with 7 bases that match TRBD2. Germline V lookup: CDR1 SGHAT, CDR2 FQNNGV. Trimming at V came to 3 bases and at J to 4 bases, leaving 3 bases not matched to a gene. The CDR3 extends over 13 amino acids. CDR3 region: CASSLLGGYEQYF. The DNA of the CDR3 is TGTGCCAGCAGCTTGTTGGGGGGGTACGAGCAGTACTTC.

This chain joins TRBV21-1 and TRBJ2-3. TRBV21-1 is a pseudogene. The CDR3 is 16 residues long. CDR3 sequence reads: CASSAPRPLCSHTQYF. In DNA, the CDR3 is TGTGCCAGCAGCGCCCCTCGTCCCTTATGTTCTCATACGCAGTATTTT.

V usage is TRBV25-1 and J usage is TRBJ2-7; tentative D call: TRBD1 (5 bases). The CDR3 contains 13 residues. Germline CDR1 MGHDK, CDR2 SYGVNS. V was cut by 4 bases and J by 4 bases, with 11 bases left in between. This CDR3 is CASSAWTPYEQYF. The CDR3 DNA reads as TGTGCCAGCAGTGCGTGGACACCTTACGAGCAGTACTTC.

The V and J genes are TRBV4-2 and TRBJ1-5; D possibly corresponds to TRBD1 (5 bases). The germline CDR1 and CDR2 sequences are LGHNA and YNFKEQ. CDR3 length: 16 amino acids. The germline V and J ends were trimmed by 0 bases and 0 bases, with 9 bases remaining between them. DNA for the CDR3: TGTGCCAGCAGCCAAGAAGAAGGGGTTAGCAATCAGCCCCAGCATTTT. Translated: CASSQEEGVSNQPQHF.

This clone was seen only once. V gene TRBV25-1 combines with J gene TRBJ1-5; possible D gene TRBD1, 5 bases. V shed 1 base and J shed 4 bases, with 8 bases lying between them. The CDR3 spans 14 residues. Germline V gives CDR1 MGHDK, CDR2 SYGVNS. DNA for the CDR3: TGTGCCAGCAGTGAATGGGCAGGGAATCAGCCCCAGCATTTT. Residues: CASSEWAGNQPQHF.

This rearrangement joins TRBV5-8 to TRBJ2-7; no firm D call. Per the germline V gene, CDR1 is SGHTS and CDR2 is YDEGEE. The CDR3 loop spans 12 amino acids. The V end was cut by 3 bases, the J end by 2 bases, with 6 bases between. The CDR3 loop is CASSSPPYEQYF. The CDR3 region has the DNA TGTGCCAGCAGCTCCCCCCCCTACGAGCAGTACTTC.

In this sample, this clone turned up a few times. V is TRBV27 and J is TRBJ1-5, with unresolved D. This CDR3 spans 13 amino acids. Germline assignment: CDR1 MNHEY and CDR2 SMNVEV (reference sequence). V was shortened by 2 bases and J by 7 bases, with 9 bases between the two germline ends. CDR3 nucleotides: TGTGCCAGCAGTTTACGACCGGGCCAGCCCCAGCATTTT. It translates to CASSLRPGQPQHF.

With respect to this clone: Other DNA sequences within the sample encode an identical CDR3. This rearrangement joins TRBV19 to TRBJ2-7; 7 bases align to TRBD2. The CDR3 contains 14 residues. Germline-derived CDR1 and CDR2 are LNHDA and SQIVND (reference sequence). With V trimmed by 3 bases and J by 1 base, 3 bases remained unmatched. CDR3 in amino acids: CASSMGRGSYEQYF. The CDR3, as DNA: TGTGCCAGTAGTATGGGGAGGGGATCCTACGAGCAGTACTTC.

Of note for this clone: This sample includes further DNA sequences coding for the same CDR3. The chain is built from TRBV4-1 and TRBJ1-1; D remains ambiguous. The length of the CDR3 is 13 residues. The germline V and J ends were trimmed by 0 bases and 2 bases, with 4 bases remaining between them. CDR1 is MGHRA, CDR2 YSYEKL, per germline. The CDR3 bases are TGCGCCAGCAGCCAAGACCTAAACACTGAAGCTTTCTTT. This gives the protein CASSQDLNTEAFF.

The chain has TRBV2 and TRBJ1-2; the D gene is possibly TRBD1 (6 bases). CDR3 size: 14 residues. Between the trimmed V and J ends, which lost 8 bases and 0 bases, there was a span of 13 bases. Germline-derived CDR1 and CDR2 are SNHLY and FYNNEI. CDR3 DNA sequence: TGTGCCAGCCTGAGGGGGGGACCTAACTATGGCTACACCTTC. It is translated as CASLRGGPNYGYTF.

This chain uses TRBV5-1 with TRBJ2-3; no clear D gene. V lost 8 bases and J 2 bases, leaving 18 bases between the germline ends. CDR3 size: 15 residues. The germline gives CDR1 SGHRS, CDR2 YFSETQ. CDR3 in amino acids: CASSLSRDPTDTQYF. The CDR3, as DNA: TGCGCCAGTTCCCTTTCTAGAGACCCCACAGATACGCAGTATTTT.

The rearrangement links TRBV7-9 to TRBJ2-5; 7 nucleotides align to TRBD1. This CDR3 comprises 15 residues. V was pared by 5 bases and J by 1 base, with 7 bases of the junction left unmatched. CDR1 is SEHNR, CDR2 FQNEAQ, per germline (reference sequence). CDR3 in DNA: TGTGCCAGCAGCCATCGGGACAGCGGCCAAGAGACCCAGTACTTC. This codes for CASSHRDSGQETQYF.

This chain links TRBV9 with TRBJ2-1; 12 bases agree with TRBD2. This CDR3 has 16 residues. CDR1 is SGDLS and CDR2 is YYNGEE in the germline V gene. Germline trimming cut 3 bases from V and 5 bases from J; bases unmatched to any gene: 6. CDR3 in DNA: TGTGCCAGCAGCGACCCCGGGACTAGCGGGCACAATGAGCAGTTCTTC. Translating it yields CASSDPGTSGHNEQFF.

The chain is built from TRBV29-1 and TRBJ2-2, with 8 bases identical to TRBD1. This CDR3 spans 15 amino acids. V trimming: 2 bases; J trimming: 8 bases; junction bases outside the gene matches: 10. Germline V lookup: CDR1 SQVTM, CDR2 ANQGSEA. CDR3 coding DNA: TGCAGCGTTGAATGGGAGGACAGGGCTCCGGGGGAGCTGTTTTTT. Translation gives CSVEWEDRAPGELFF.

V gene TRBV11-2 combines with J gene TRBJ2-7; 9 nucleotides line up with TRBD2. The CDR3 spans 15 residues. Germline CDR1 and CDR2: SGHAT and FQNNGV. V shed 1 base and J 2 bases; nucleotides not matched to a gene: 3. CDR3 sequence: CASSLGVAGAYEQYF. The DNA for the CDR3 is TGTGCCAGCAGCTTAGGAGTAGCGGGAGCCTACGAGCAGTACTTC.

Note on this clone: This sample also contains other DNA sequences that code for the same CDR3. The chain combines TRBV11-2 with TRBJ2-7; 13 bases fit TRBD2. CDR1 SGHAT and CDR2 FQNNGV come from the germline V gene. The length of the CDR3 is 15 residues. Trimming at V came to 5 bases and at J to 3 bases, leaving 4 bases not matched to a gene. In DNA, the CDR3 is TGTGCCAGCAGCCCTCGGACTAGCGGGAGCTACGAGCAGTACTTC. It codes for CASSPRTSGSYEQYF.

This clone was detected ten times or more. This chain connects TRBV7-9 to TRBJ1-2, with D maybe TRBD1 (5 bases). The CDR3 has 14 amino acids. V shed 1 base and J shed 4 bases, with 10 bases lying between them. Germline V lookup: CDR1 SEHNR, CDR2 FQNEAQ (reference sequence). CDR3 in DNA: TGTGCCAGCAGCTTAGGGGACGTGGGCTATGGCTACACCTTC. As protein: CASSLGDVGYGYTF.

This clone was seen only once. The chain employs TRBV30 and TRBJ2-1, with 10 positions matching TRBD1. The CDR3 runs 13 residues. The germline V gene has CDR1 GTSNPN and CDR2 SVGIG (reference sequence). V shed 5 bases, J shed 8 bases, and the junction held 6 bases outside the gene matches. Here the CDR3 reads CAWDSGTGDEQFF. The DNA for the CDR3 is TGTGCCTGGGATTCCGGGACAGGGGATGAGCAGTTCTTC. The variable domain in full, with the rest retrieved from reference TRBV30 and TRBJ2-1, is SQTIHQWPATLVQPVGSPLSLECTVEGTSNPNLYWYRQAAGRGLQLLFYSVGIGQISSEVPQNLSASRPQDRQFILSSKKLLLSDSGFYLCAWDSGTGDEQFFGPGTRLTVL.

This clone appeared a single time. The rearrangement uses TRBV5-5 and TRBJ2-7; unclear D gene. Germline V gene lookup returns CDR1 SGHKS and CDR2 YYEKEE (reference sequence). Trimming pared 4 bases from V and 3 bases from J, leaving 8 bases between. The CDR3 has 12 amino acids. The CDR3, as DNA: TGTGCCAGCAGCCCAGACATCTACGAGCAGTACTTC. This codes for CASSPDIYEQYF.

The gene calls are TRBV19 and TRBJ2-7, with TRBD2 matching 7 bases. V shed 5 bases and J 2 bases; nucleotides not matched to a gene: 15. This CDR3 is 17 amino acids long. CDR1 and CDR2 from the germline V gene are LNHDA and SQIVND (reference sequence). The CDR3: CASSVFPWGAGTYEQYF. CDR3 bases: TGTGCCAGTAGTGTTTTTCCTTGGGGAGCGGGGACCTACGAGCAGTACTTC.

This chain links TRBV5-1 with TRBJ2-7, with TRBD1 matching over 9 bases. This CDR3 is built from 18 residues. Losses at the gene ends were 4 bases for V and 3 bases for J; bases not matched to a gene: 17. Germline V CDR1 and CDR2: SGHRS, YFSETQ. CDR3 sequence reads: CASSPGQGTLRDYYEQYF. The DNA for the CDR3 is TGCGCCAGCAGCCCTGGACAGGGGACCCTCAGGGATTACTACGAGCAGTACTTC.

The V gene is TRBV6-6, the J gene TRBJ1-4; tentatively, D is TRBD1 (5 bases). V was clipped by 2 bases and J by 8 bases, with 12 bases between them. The CDR3 is 14 residues long. Germline V gene data show CDR1 as MNHNY and CDR2 as SVGAGI (reference sequence). The CDR3 nucleotides read TGTGCCAGCAGTTACCTCGGGGGGAGGGAAAAACTGTTTTTT. It specifies CASSYLGGREKLFF.

The V call is TRBV5-4, the J call TRBJ2-1, with TRBD2 matching 10 bases. Germline V gene sequence: CDR1 SGHNT, CDR2 YYREEE (reference sequence). This CDR3 has 15 residues. The J segment lost 5 bases and the V segment lost 4 bases, leaving 6 bases of the junction unmatched. The CDR3 DNA reads as TGTGCCAGCAGCCAGACTAGCGGGTGGCACAATGAGCAGTTCTTC. The encoded protein is CASSQTSGWHNEQFF.